A single sample gave rise to the 8 T cell receptor beta chains below, sequenced in a study of cytomegalovirus exposure and HLA in healthy donors. The PCR ran on 60 Vbeta and 13 Jbeta primers. Generated by immunoSEQ multiplex PCR, the TCRdb table keeps only in-frame clones and is missing some. The sample contains roughly 140,000 clones, roughly 74% of which appear only once. The sequenced material came from PBMCs. Receptor source: a woman in her thirties or forties in good health and CMV-seropositive.

This clone has only one observation. V and J are TRBV5-1 and TRBJ2-3, with D possibly matching TRBD2 (5 bases). CDR3 length: 15 residues. Germline V gene lookup returns CDR1 SGHRS and CDR2 YFSETQ. Between the trimmed V and J ends, which lost 0 bases and 2 bases, there was a span of 10 bases. This CDR3 reads CASSLDLAPTDTQYF. In DNA form, the CDR3 reads TGCGCCAGCAGCTTGGACCTAGCCCCCACAGATACGCAGTATTTT.

The rearrangement joins TRBV5-4 to TRBJ2-1; 10 nucleotides line up with TRBD2. Germline V gives CDR1 SGHNT, CDR2 YYREEE (reference sequence). Trimming removed 2 bases from V and 7 bases from J; junction bases left unmatched: 6. This CDR3 region has 15 residues. The CDR3 reads CASSFGLAVSNEQFF. CDR3 sequence (DNA): TGTGCCAGCAGCTTTGGACTAGCGGTCTCGAATGAGCAGTTCTTC. Full variable domain (outside the CDR3, taken from reference TRBV5-4 and TRBJ2-1): ETGVTQSPTHLIKTRGQQVTLRCSSQSGHNTVSWYQQALGQGPQFIFQYYREEENGRGNFPPRFSGLQFPNYSSELNVNALELDDSALYLCASSFGLAVSNEQFFGPGTRLTVL.

Here the CDR3 DNA reads TGTGCCAACAGCGGGGGACCGCAAGAGACCCAGTACTTC. Encoded protein: CANSGGPQETQYF. The V and J genes are TRBV28 and TRBJ2-5; 8 bases line up with TRBD2. The CDR3 length is 13 residues. Germline CDR1 and CDR2: MDHEN and SYDVKM. The trim removed 10 bases at V and 2 bases at J, leaving 6 bases unmatched. Looking up the rest from reference TRBV28 and TRBJ2-5 gives the full variable domain: DVKVTQSSRYLVKRTGEKVFLECVQDMDHENMFWYRQDPGLGLRLIYFSYDVKMKEKGDIPEGYSVSREKKERFSLILESASTNQTSMYLCANSGGPQETQYFGPGTRLLVL.

Comments on this clone: This sample also contains other DNA sequences that code for the same CDR3. J is TRBJ2-7 and V is TRBV6-1, with 9 bases lining up with TRBD1. Germline CDR1 and CDR2: MNHNS and SASEGT. There are 14 residues in the CDR3. V lost 6 bases and J lost 4; bases outside the gene matches: 7. The CDR3 DNA reads as TGTGCCAGCAGCCCCGGGACAGGGAAATACGAGCAGTACTTC. It is translated as CASSPGTGKYEQYF.

This clone showed up just a few times. The chain uses TRBV6-6 and TRBJ1-1, with TRBD1 identical over 7 bases. The ends lost 2 bases at V and 1 base at J; junction bases unmatched: 1. Per the germline V gene, CDR1 is MNHNY and CDR2 is SVGAGI (reference sequence). The CDR3 has 14 amino acids. CDR3 DNA: TGTGCCAGCAGTTACAGGACAGGGAACACTGAAGCTTTCTTT. Its protein product is CASSYRTGNTEAFF.

About this clone itself: This sample includes further DNA sequences coding for the same CDR3. The chain combines TRBV27 with TRBJ2-5; perhaps TRBD1 as D (6 bases). The CDR3 is 13 amino acids. Between the trimmed V and J ends, which lost 3 bases and 4 bases, there was a span of 9 bases. Germline V lookup: CDR1 MNHEY, CDR2 SMNVEV (reference sequence). CDR3 in DNA: TGTGCCAGCAGTTTTACAGGGAGAGAGACCCAGTACTTC. It specifies CASSFTGRETQYF.

This chain links TRBV4-1 with TRBJ2-7; TRBD2 matches 10 bases. V lost 6 bases, J lost 6 bases, and 14 bases stayed unmatched. CDR3 length: 16 amino acids. The germline gives CDR1 MGHRA, CDR2 YSYEKL. CDR3 DNA: TGCGCCAGCAGACCAAGTCTAGCTAGCGGGAGCGTCGAGCAGTACTTC. Residues: CASRPSLASGSVEQYF.

The V and J genes are TRBV7-6 and TRBJ2-7; possibly TRBD1 for D (6 bases). The length of the CDR3 is 15 residues. The V gene's germline CDR1 is SGHVS and CDR2 FNYEAQ. V was trimmed by 3 bases and J by 1 base, leaving 13 bases between them. The CDR3 is CASSLATGPSYEQYF. Written as DNA, the CDR3 is TGTGCCAGCAGCTTGGCGACAGGCCCTTCCTACGAGCAGTACTTC.